The entry that follows covers one T cell receptor (beta chain) sequence. Its antigen is currently not known. Nothing much larger sits one base from this clone, and base qualities are not available. The data stem from a study of blood T cell repertoires in COVID-19 (dated by TCRdb to 2020 to 2021). A note on the overall study: Samples covering the acute and convalescent phases of COVID-19 were provided by collaborators in the United States, Italy and Spain. Subjects who had been exposed to COVID-19, were actively infected with it, or had recovered from it provided the deeply sampled blood TCRbeta repertoires that made up the dataset. A freely available public database, intended as a resource for researchers studying the immune response to SARS-CoV-2, is where the repertoires were released. The prospective study material was composed of cDNA or gDNA derived from T cells, B-cell-depleted T cells, or PBMCs. Where available, HLA class I and class II types were obtained from metadata supplied by the sample provider rather than from assay-based typing. Sample metadata almost always included a de-identified subject ID, COVID-19 status, age in years and sex. Samples were obtained from the ongoing ImmuneRACE study (first 160 participants) and from about 1,300 subjects provided by 6 global collaborators.

Collaborating institutions collected whole blood in K2EDTA tubes following their own protocols. For TCRbeta analysis, collaborators shipped samples as frozen whole blood, isolated PBMCs, or DNA extracted from either of those sample types. The CDR3 covers 15 residues, taking in both the cysteine and the phenylalanine. The CDR3 DNA has 45 bases and is translated from base 1. V trim: 3 bases; J trim: 0 bases; unmatched bases: 4. In the germline V gene (reference sequence), CDR1 corresponds to MNHEY and CDR2 to SMNVEV. TCRbeta CDR3 regions were amplified from genomic DNA using the immunoSEQ Assay, a bias-controlled multiplex PCR. Under the source paper's analysis protocol: The number of nucleated cells in each sample was estimated from the amplification of reference gene primers within the assay. To quantify the absolute abundance of each unique TCRbeta CDR3 rearrangement, sequence reads were collapsed and filtered. For each sample, productive Simpson clonality was calculated by taking the square root of Simpson's diversity index across productive rearrangements. TCRdb re-hosts the immuneACCESS table, in-frame sequences only. Its copies lack some clones; in the studies checked, an unresolved V gene accounts for under half of them, and the cause for the rest is not known. That table gives V, J and clone size, and the DNA gave D and trimming. The sample table contains 30,000 to 40,000 clones; only one count was recorded for roughly 85% of them. Clones ranked in the top ten supply more than 8% of the sample.

Broad study findings and their caveats: The quantity of clinical and demographic metadata differed by source and by participant and was supplied without curation.

Sample: peripheral blood. The chain is made from TRBV27 and TRBJ2-7; 8 junctional bases match TRBD2. The TCR was taken from a human donor in a cohort sampled during active COVID-19. The CDR3 has the sequence CASSLLGTSSYEQYF. The sequence in DNA is TGTGCCAGCAGTTTGCTAGGGACTAGCTCCTACGAGCAGTACTTC.